This TCR beta chain was sequenced for a study of cytomegalovirus exposure and HLA in healthy donors. Details on this clone: Its specificity is not known.

The germline CDR1 and CDR2 sequences are SGDLS and YYNGEE. This CDR3 region has 13 residues. The V and J ends lost 1 base and 0 bases respectively, with 4 bases between them. Findings and caveats of the study: About 87% or about 30% of the time was how often most TCR beta V segments were productive, according to an earlier analysis. The study dropped some indistinguishable V segments, TRBV6-2 and TRBV6-3 among them.

The primer mix had 60 Vbeta and 13 Jbeta primers. Only in-frame clones appear in the TCRdb table, and some are missing; sequencing was by immunoSEQ multiplex PCR. The sample totals some 40,000 clones. The receptor comes from a male donor in good health and CMV-seronegative. The rearrangement joins TRBV9 to TRBJ1-1; D remains unclear. What was sequenced was PBMCs. The CDR3 region has the DNA TGTGCCAGCAGCGTATATTTGAACACTGAAGCTTTCTTT. Translated, it gives CASSVYLNTEAFF.